A selection of T cell receptor beta chains follows, all from one sample in a study of response to subunit inactivated influenza vaccine. Each CDR3 protein gets one entry after TCRdb re-called the RT-PCR reads with MiXCR. The sample carries hundreds of thousands of distinct CDR3 sequences, 6.5% to 8% recorded once. This material consisted of PBMCs from blood, taken less than 30 months after vaccination. The receptors shown here come from a man aged 50 to 75 who received an inactivated influenza vaccine. Each CDR3 is given with its conserved first and last residue. The D gene is left open where the match is weak. Only some rows state a clone size, as once, few, many or a class for expanded clones.

clone size,D gene,J gene,V gene,CDR3 DNA,CDR3 protein
many,-,TRBJ2-5,TRBV12-3/TRBV12-4,TGTGCCAGCATGGTGGGAGAGCCCCCAGAGACCCAGTACTTC,CASMVGEPPETQYF
few,-,TRBJ2-5,TRBV7-9,TGTGCCAGCAGCGAAGAGACAGGAATACCCCAAGAGACCCAGTACTTC,CASSEETGIPQETQYF
many,-,TRBJ2-1,TRBV28,TGTGCCAGCAGGACCTTCATCGGGGGCCCATACAATGAGCAGTTCTTC,CASRTFIGGPYNEQFF
-,TRBD1,TRBJ1-6,TRBV5-1,TGCGCCAGCAGCTCGCGACAGGGGACTAATTCACCCCTCCACTTT,CASSSRQGTNSPLHF
-,TRBD2,TRBJ2-3,TRBV4-3,TGCGCCAGCAGCTCAGATCCTAGCGGTACTAGCACAGATACGCAGTATTTT,CASSSDPSGTSTDTQYF
few,TRBD1,TRBJ2-1,TRBV30,TGTGCCTGGGCGGACAGGGGTAATGAGCAGTTCTTC,CAWADRGNEQFF
-,TRBD1,TRBJ1-6,TRBV27,TGTGCCAGCAGTGAAGGGGGCGGATTCTCCTATAATTCACCCCTCCACTTT,CASSEGGGFSYNSPLHF
few,-,TRBJ2-2,TRBV6-1,TGTGCCTCGACGGGGGCTTCGAACACCGGGGAGCTGTTTTTT,CASTGASNTGELFF
-,-,TRBJ2-3,TRBV20-1,TGCAGTGCAGGACAGAAAACCGACTTCACAGATACGCAGTATTTT,CSAGQKTDFTDTQYF
few,-,TRBJ1-1,TRBV11-2,TGTGCCAGCAGCCCCGACAGCTACACTGAAGCTTTCTTT,CASSPDSYTEAFF
many,-,TRBJ2-7,TRBV11-2,TGTGCCAGCAGCTTATACCAGGGGTCCTACGAGCAGTACTTC,CASSLYQGSYEQYF
-,TRBD1,TRBJ1-1,TRBV6-2/TRBV6-3,TGTGCCAGCAGTTACCTCTCCGGGACAGGGCCGAACACTGAAGCTTTCTTT,CASSYLSGTGPNTEAFF
-,-,TRBJ1-1,TRBV28,TGTGCCAGCAGTTTACGCCAGACTGAAGCTTTCTTT,CASSLRQTEAFF
few,TRBD1,TRBJ2-5,TRBV3-1,TGTGCCAGCAGCCATAAGACAGGGCTTACACGGGAGACCCAGTACTTC,CASSHKTGLTRETQYF
few,-,TRBJ2-1,TRBV20-1,TGCAGTGCTAGGGGACTGGCCGTCGAGGAGCAGTTCTTC,CSARGLAVEEQFF
many,TRBD1,TRBJ2-3,TRBV5-1,TGCGCCAGCAGCCTAGACAGGGACACAGATACGCAGTATTTT,CASSLDRDTDTQYF
-,TRBD1,TRBJ1-2,TRBV7-8,TGTGCCAGCAGCGTGGGACAGTATGGCTACACCTTC,CASSVGQYGYTF
-,TRBD2,TRBJ2-7,TRBV7-6,TGTGCCAGCAGCCCACTCGCTAGCGGGAACTACGAGCAGTACTTC,CASSPLASGNYEQYF
-,-,TRBJ1-6,TRBV3-1,TGTGCCAGCAGCCAAGATCTGGGGAATTCACCCCTCCACTTT,CASSQDLGNSPLHF
-,-,TRBJ2-3,TRBV19,TGTGCCAGTAGTACCCACCCGGGTACGCAGTATTTT,CASSTHPGTQYF
-,TRBD1,TRBJ2-7,TRBV7-9,TGTGCCAGCAGCTCCTACGAGGGACAGGGCTTCTACGAGCAGTACTTC,CASSSYEGQGFYEQYF
many,-,TRBJ1-2,TRBV29-1,TGCAGCTCCCTCGAAAACTATGGCTACACCTTC,CSSLENYGYTF
-,-,TRBJ2-3,TRBV4-3,TGCGCCAGCAGCCAAGAGAGGCGGACAGTCTTTGAAGATACGCAGTATTTT,CASSQERRTVFEDTQYF
-,-,TRBJ1-2,TRBV18,TGTGCCAGCTCACCACTTGCACAGGGAAATCGTTATGGCTACACCTTC,CASSPLAQGNRYGYTF
-,-,TRBJ2-3,TRBV29-1,TGCAGCGTTGCTTTCGGATTCACAGATACGCAGTATTTT,CSVAFGFTDTQYF
many,TRBD2,TRBJ2-3,TRBV29-1,TGCAGCGTTGAGGGACTAGTAGGGATCCGAGATACGCAGTATTTT,CSVEGLVGIRDTQYF
many,-,TRBJ2-3,TRBV10-3,TGTGCCATCGGAGTCCCACCCGGGACTCAGCAGTATTTT,CAIGVPPGTQQYF
many,-,TRBJ2-5,TRBV4-2,TGTGCCAGCAGCCAAGCAGGGGAAGAGACCCAGTACTTC,CASSQAGEETQYF
few,-,TRBJ1-2,TRBV10-3,TGTGCCATCAGTGAGTCCAGGGATGATGGCTACACCTTC,CAISESRDDGYTF
-,-,TRBJ2-1,TRBV19,TGTGCCAGTAGTATAGGAGCAGGACCCTACAATGAGCAGTTCTTC,CASSIGAGPYNEQFF
few,-,TRBJ2-2,TRBV12-3/TRBV12-4,TGTGCCAGCAGGAAACAAAGACTGAGCACCGGGGAGCTGTTTTTT,CASRKQRLSTGELFF
many,-,TRBJ1-5,TRBV12-3/TRBV12-4,TGTGCCAGCAGTTTTCGGGGGGACCTATATAGCAATCAGCCCCAGCATTTT,CASSFRGDLYSNQPQHF
few,TRBD2,TRBJ2-3,TRBV3-1,TGTGCCAGCAGCCAACGCGGGGGATATACAGATACGCAGTATTTT,CASSQRGGYTDTQYF
many,TRBD1,TRBJ1-2,TRBV28,TGTGCCAGCAGATCCGCCGGGACAGGGTATGGCTACACCTTC,CASRSAGTGYGYTF
few,TRBD2,TRBJ2-3,TRBV20-1,TGCAGTGCTAGTGGAGCGGGGGGCAACACAGATACGCAGTATTTT,CSASGAGGNTDTQYF
few,TRBD1,TRBJ2-3,TRBV10-3,TGTGCCATCAAGGCGGGGACAGGCCCAGATACGCAGTATTTT,CAIKAGTGPDTQYF